This paragraph reports one T cell receptor (beta chain). No antigen is known for it. ViraFEST used viral peptide pools to expand antigen-specific CD4+ T cells before sequencing. Subsequent to a culture period of 10 to 11 days, CD4+ T cells were isolated. This individual contracted SARS-CoV-2 between March and December 2020, as verified by PCR. All participants had two doses of either the BNT162b2 or mRNA-1273 vaccine. The sample belongs to a study of vaccination effects on CD4 cells after COVID-19. Study at large: Post-vaccine draws lagged the second dose by a median of 72 days.

Study-wide results and limits: There was marked clonal contraction among infection- and vaccine-induced clones late after vaccination.

Sequenced by immunoSEQ multiplex PCR; TCRdb stores in-frame clones only, minus some. The sample lists more than 12,000 clones; about 74% were seen once. Deletions cut 4 bases from V and 3 bases from J, with 4 bases between. The CDR3 is 12 residues long. Sequences were derived from CD4+ T cells from PBMCs cultured with HCoV-NL63 spike peptides, sampled after COVID-19 vaccination. V usage is TRBV12-3 or TRBV12-4 and J usage is TRBJ1-5; D gene ambiguous. This receptor was obtained from a human donor who had a prior SARS-CoV-2 infection. For the CDR3, the DNA is TGTGCCAGCAGTTATTTCAATCAGCCCCAGCATTTT. It encodes CASSYFNQPQHF.